The present TCR beta chain was sequenced within a study of T cells in Graves' hyperthyroidism and ophthalmopathy (dated by TCRdb to 2018 to 2020). With regard to the full study: Peripheral blood samples were taken at the time of initial diagnosis, prior to any treatment. TCR Vbeta CDR3 sequencing of 130 to 150 peripheral blood samples (roughly 41 ophthalmopathy, about 75 hyperthyroidism and approximately 17 progressor patients) is reported in the paper. The 95 to 100 discovery patients were divided at random into training and test sets in a 7:3 ratio. In roughly six Graves' hyperthyroidism patients, the study also compared T-cell repertoires from thyroid tissue with T-cell repertoires from blood. After sampling, hyperthyroidism patients received methimazole starting at 30 mg daily, and ophthalmopathy patients received high-dose intravenous methylprednisolone. A discovery cohort of roughly 100 patients, roughly 45 with Graves' ophthalmopathy and approximately 55 with stable Graves' hyperthyroidism, was used to find distinguishing TCR V-J signatures. Whether ophthalmopathy could be predicted prospectively was tested in an independent validation cohort made up of under 20 hyperthyroidism patients plus 17 patients who later progressed to ophthalmopathy.

Study-wide findings and limitations: In validation, the model predicted progression to ophthalmopathy a median of 6.5 months before onset, with about 71% sensitivity and just under 75% specificity. Most expanded thyroid clonotypes (frequency above 0.001) were also detected in blood, a finding suggesting that blood repertoires may reflect thyroid immune responses. A model built on a 13 V-J signature distinguished ophthalmopathy from stable hyperthyroidism, reaching about 89% sensitivity and under 84% specificity in cross-validation and 80%/75% in testing. No statistical method was used to fix the sample size in advance, and group allocation was not hidden from the investigators.

Ophthalmopathy patients had moderately to severely active disease, Clinical Activity Score of at least 3, NOSPECS grade of at least 4, and duration under 3 months. Any patient with an uncontrolled infection, another autoimmune disease, pregnancy or lactation was excluded. Diagnoses relied on clinical symptoms, serum thyroxine and TRAb, thyroid ultrasound and orbital computed tomography. PBMCs were isolated from more than 8 ml of fresh peripheral blood by Ficoll-Paque density gradient centrifugation. Trizol reagent was used to extract total RNA, and RNA quality was then checked on an Agilent 2100 Bioanalyzer. Ten or more counts support this clonotype. Its antigen remains undetermined. The input lacks base qualities; no much larger clone sits a single base away. V is pruned by 6 bases and J by 2 bases, leaving 4 bases of the junction without a gene match. The cysteine opens and the phenylalanine closes a CDR3 of 15 amino acids. Solely the CDR3 DNA is kept, with 45 bases framed from the first base.

The TCR beta CDR3 regions were amplified from RNA transcripts. The TCR CDR3 was subjected to a first round of RT-PCR using the HTBI primer set and the Qiagen OneStep RT-PCR kit. Libraries were constructed in a second round of multiplex PCR, after which size selection and purification were performed. The libraries were sequenced on an Illumina HiSeq2000 using paired-end 100 bp reads. Per the authors' processing: SOAPnuke was used to process the raw data, removing reads that contained adapters or uncalled bases, had a mean Phred below 15, or lacked an exact match to the constant primer or identifier. High-quality paired reads were merged using COPE v1.2.5, and each unique nucleotide sequence was defined as a clonotype. MiTCR v1.1 was used to align the clonotypes against IMGT TRBV, TRBD and TRBJ reference segments. The analysis was restricted to V-J combinations with a frequency above 0.0001, which together covered just over 99% of the repertoires. A TCS score was defined as the ratio of F50 (clonal expansion) to E x V (chaos), with BLOSUM62-based TCRdist applied between CDR3 peptides within each V-J. Welch's t-statistics and random forest reduced around 510 V-J features to roughly 13, which were used in a naive Bayes classifier (R e1071). The raw public data were reprocessed by TCRdb itself: fastp quality trimming at Q25, MiXCR clonotype calling, in-frame beta chains only. All rows with the same CDR3 protein become a single entry with the most common DNA and genes. The V and J calls were not made by the authors but by TCRdb's processing. A total of about 410,000 distinct CDR3 sequences appear in this sample, roughly 15% of them only once. Roughly 13% of the sample rests with the top ten.

This chain joins TRBV12-3 or TRBV12-4 to TRBJ2-1, with TRBD2 identical over 10 junction bases. The origin of this receptor is a man younger than 35 with Graves' ophthalmopathy. Sequences were obtained from blood. In nucleotides, the sequence is TGTGCCAGCAGCCCGAGCGGGAGGGCCTACAATGAGCAGTTCTTC. Its protein reads: CASSPSGRAYNEQFF.